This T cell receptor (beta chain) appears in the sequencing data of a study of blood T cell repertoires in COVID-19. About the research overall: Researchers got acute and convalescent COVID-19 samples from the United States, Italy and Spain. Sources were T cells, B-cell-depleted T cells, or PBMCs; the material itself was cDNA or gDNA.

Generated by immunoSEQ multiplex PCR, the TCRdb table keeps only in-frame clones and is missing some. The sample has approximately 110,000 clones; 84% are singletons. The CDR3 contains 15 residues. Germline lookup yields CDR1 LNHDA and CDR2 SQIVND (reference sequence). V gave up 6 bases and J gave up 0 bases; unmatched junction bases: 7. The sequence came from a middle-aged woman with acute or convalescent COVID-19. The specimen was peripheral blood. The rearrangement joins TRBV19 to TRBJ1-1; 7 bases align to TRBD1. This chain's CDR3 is CASRHPTGMNTEAFF. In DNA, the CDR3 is TGTGCCAGTAGACATCCGACAGGGATGAACACTGAAGCTTTCTTT.